One and the same sample provided the 16 T cell receptor beta chains below, sequenced in a study of control samples from healthy donors and cancer patients. The method was immunoSEQ multiplex PCR; TCRdb's version includes in-frame clones alone and lacks a portion of them. This repertoire shows about 63,000 clones, about 89% found once; its top ten account for roughly 13%. Material for sequencing was PBMCs. These receptors came from a woman aged 55-70 years with lung cancer.

The rearrangement links TRBV6-4 to TRBJ2-1; D is unresolved. Trimming removed 7 bases at V and 5 bases at J, with 9 bases between. The CDR3 is made up of 12 amino acids. Germline V gene sequence: CDR1 MRHNA, CDR2 SNTAGT. CDR3 nucleotide sequence: TGTGCCAGCAAGGCAGAAAACAATGAGCAGTTCTTC. Encoded protein: CASKAENNEQFF.

The chain has TRBV4-1 and TRBJ2-3, with D tentatively TRBD2 (5 bases). V was pared by 6 bases and J by 6 bases, with 13 bases between. This CDR3 contains 13 residues. The germline V gene encodes CDR1 MGHRA and CDR2 YSYEKL. CDR3 sequence: CASSKLEGDTQYF. CDR3 in DNA: TGCGCCAGCAGTAAACTCGAGGGTGATACGCAGTATTTT.

The count of this clone is one. The chain joins TRBV6-5 to TRBJ1-4; D gene uncertain. CDR3 length: 13 amino acids. Germline assignment: CDR1 MNHEY and CDR2 SVGAGI. The germline V and J ends were trimmed by 3 bases and 0 bases, with 2 bases remaining between them. Here the CDR3 reads CASSYATNEKLFF. Written as DNA, the CDR3 is TGTGCCAGCAGTTATGCAACTAATGAAAAACTGTTTTTT.

V and J are TRBV11-2 and TRBJ1-6; D gene unclear. The CDR3 is made up of 14 amino acids. Trimming removed 3 bases from V and 2 bases from J, with 5 bases in between. Germline CDR1 and CDR2: SGHAT and FQNNGV. The CDR3 is CASSFDPYNSPLHF. The DNA of the CDR3 is TGTGCCAGCAGCTTTGATCCCTATAATTCACCCCTCCACTTT. The whole variable domain, filled in from reference TRBV11-2 and TRBJ1-6, reads EAGVAQSPRYKIIEKRQSVAFWCNPISGHATLYWYQQILGQGPKLLIQFQNNGVVDDSQLPKDRFSAERLKGVDSTLKIQPAKLEDSAVYLCASSFDPYNSPLHFGNGTRLTVT.

This clone was picked up one time. The J gene is TRBJ2-7, the V gene TRBV3-1 (or the pseudogene TRBV3-2), with 8 nucleotides matching TRBD1. J gave up 6 bases and V 0 bases, and 13 bases lay outside the gene matches. CDR1 is LGHDT and CDR2 is YNNKEL in the germline V gene (reference sequence). The CDR3 extends over 17 amino acids. This CDR3 reads CASSQDLETGVSGEQYF. DNA of the CDR3: TGTGCCAGCAGCCAAGATCTGGAGACAGGGGTTTCTGGCGAGCAGTACTTC.

The chain couples TRBV5-1 to TRBJ2-5; perhaps TRBD1 as D (5 bases). Deletions cut 2 bases from V and 9 bases from J, with 14 bases between. This CDR3 is built from 13 residues. Germline V gene sequence: CDR1 SGHRS, CDR2 YFSETQ. The CDR3: CASSLQEEMAQYF. CDR3 bases: TGCGCCAGCAGCTTACAGGAAGAGATGGCCCAGTACTTC. Complete variable domain (other parts from reference TRBV5-1 and TRBJ2-5): KAGVTQTPRYLIKTRGQQVTLSCSPISGHRSVSWYQQTPGQGLQFLFEYFSETQRNKGNFPGRFSGRQFSNSRSEMNVSTLELGDSALYLCASSLQEEMAQYFGPGTRLLVL.

The V and J genes are TRBV19 and TRBJ1-3; possible D gene TRBD1, 6 bases. This CDR3 has 15 residues. Between the trimmed V and J ends, which lost 7 bases and 3 bases, there was a span of 16 bases. CDR1 and CDR2 (germline): LNHDA, SQIVND (reference sequence). CDR3 nucleotides: TGTGCCAGTACCCCGACAGGAGGTGTTGGAAACACCATATATTTT. It is translated as CASTPTGGVGNTIYF. Together with reference TRBV19 and TRBJ1-3, the CDR3 gives the full variable domain: DGGITQSPKYLFRKEGQNVTLSCEQNLNHDAMYWYRQDPGQGLRLIYYSQIVNDFQKGDIAEGYSVSREKKESFPLTVTSAQKNPTAFYLCASTPTGGVGNTIYFGEGSWLTVV.

The chain uses TRBV7-9 and TRBJ2-3, with D possibly matching TRBD2 (6 bases). The V gene lost 0 bases and the J gene lost 4 bases, with 11 bases spanning the gap. Germline V CDR1 and CDR2: SEHNR, FQNEAQ (reference sequence). The CDR3 extends over 15 amino acids. The CDR3 DNA follows: TGTGCCAGCAGCTTAGCCGGGACTGGTTCAGATACGCAGTATTTT. Translation gives CASSLAGTGSDTQYF.

The chain is built from TRBV15 and TRBJ2-5; the D gene could be TRBD1 or TRBD2 (6 bases each). Germline values: CDR1 LNHNV, CDR2 YYDKDF (reference sequence). The CDR3 consists of 13 residues. V was pared by 1 base and J by 5 bases, with 8 bases between. CDR3 sequence: CATSRVGGETQYF. The CDR3 coding sequence is TGTGCCACCAGCAGAGTAGGGGGGGAGACCCAGTACTTC.

This clone was detected only once. V and J are TRBV6-6 and TRBJ1-5, with 12 bases fitting TRBD1. The CDR3 length is 14 residues. V was pared by 2 bases and J by 9 bases, with 2 bases of the junction left unmatched. Germline loops: CDR1 MNHNY, CDR2 SVGAGI (reference sequence). The CDR3 DNA sequence: TGTGCCAGCAGTTACGGGACAGGGGGCTTGCCCCAGCATTTT. Amino acids: CASSYGTGGLPQHF.

V is TRBV5-8 and J is TRBJ2-2, with unresolved D. Germline V gene sequence: CDR1 SGHTS, CDR2 YDEGEE. This CDR3 is built from 14 residues. V was cut by 6 bases and J by 1 base, with 10 bases left in between. CDR3: CASNRYRNTGELFF. The CDR3 DNA follows: TGTGCCAGCAATCGATATCGGAACACCGGGGAGCTGTTTTTT.

The chain has TRBV19 and TRBJ2-3; D gene unclear. The CDR3 contains 15 residues. Trimming stripped 3 bases from V and 6 bases from J, with 16 bases between. From germline, CDR1 is LNHDA and CDR2 SQIVND (reference sequence). CDR3 in DNA: TGTGCCAGTAGTATTCAGCCGTCGGAGTGGGATACGCAGTATTTT. This encodes CASSIQPSEWDTQYF.

J is TRBJ2-2 and V is TRBV6-5; 7 bases match TRBD1. Trimming at V came to 6 bases and at J to 7 bases, leaving 5 bases not matched to a gene. The CDR3 extends over 13 amino acids. The germline gives CDR1 MNHEY, CDR2 SVGAGI. The CDR3 protein is CASRITGDGELFF. As DNA, the CDR3 is TGTGCCAGCAGGATTACAGGGGACGGGGAGCTGTTTTTT.

The V call is TRBV2, the J call TRBJ2-7, with no clear D. Germline lookup yields CDR1 SNHLY and CDR2 FYNNEI. The V gene lost 3 bases and the J gene lost 7 bases, with 10 bases spanning the gap. The length of the CDR3 is 12 residues. The CDR3 DNA is TGTGCCAGCAGTGACCAGTCAAAAGAGCAGTACTTC. Encoded protein: CASSDQSKEQYF. The full variable domain, its missing parts supplied by reference TRBV2 and TRBJ2-7, is EPEVTQTPSHQVTQMGQEVILRCVPISNHLYFYWYRQILGQKVEFLVSFYNNEISEKSEIFDDQFSVERPDGSNFTLKIRSTKLEDSAMYFCASSDQSKEQYFGPGTRLTVT.

This clone has just one count. This chain uses TRBV28 with TRBJ1-2; TRBD1 aligns across 8 bases. Germline CDR1 MDHEN, CDR2 SYDVKM. CDR3 length: 21 amino acids. The V and J ends lost 3 bases and 2 bases, in that order; junction bases with no gene match: 23. In nucleotides, the CDR3 is TGTGCCAGCAGTTTTCCGGGGTACGGGGGCAGGGGGCTCCACTTAAACTATGGCTACACCTTC. Residues: CASSFPGYGGRGLHLNYGYTF.

This clone was counted a few times. The CDR3 nucleotides are TGCGCCAGCAGCGGAGGAGGATCAGGCTCCTACGAGCAGTACTTC. Its translation is CASSGGGSGSYEQYF. The chain joins TRBV5-1 to TRBJ2-7; a weak D match, TRBD2 (5 bases). This CDR3 comprises 15 residues. Germline V gene sequence: CDR1 SGHRS, CDR2 YFSETQ. V lost 4 bases and J 0 bases, leaving 14 bases between the germline ends.